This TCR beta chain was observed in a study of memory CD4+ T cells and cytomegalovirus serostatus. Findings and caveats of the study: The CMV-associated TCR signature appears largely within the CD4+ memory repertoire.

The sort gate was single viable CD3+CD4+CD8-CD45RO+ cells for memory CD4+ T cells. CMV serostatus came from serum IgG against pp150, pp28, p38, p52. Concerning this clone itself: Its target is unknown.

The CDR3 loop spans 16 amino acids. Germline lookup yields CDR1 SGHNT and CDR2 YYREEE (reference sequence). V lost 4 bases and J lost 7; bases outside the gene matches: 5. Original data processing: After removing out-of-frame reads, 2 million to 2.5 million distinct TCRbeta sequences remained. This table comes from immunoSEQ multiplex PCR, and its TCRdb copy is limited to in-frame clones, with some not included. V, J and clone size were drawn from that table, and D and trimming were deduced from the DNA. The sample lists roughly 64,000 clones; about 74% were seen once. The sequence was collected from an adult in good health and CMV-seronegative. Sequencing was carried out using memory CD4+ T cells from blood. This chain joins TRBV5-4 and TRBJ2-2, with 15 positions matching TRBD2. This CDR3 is CASSRGTSGRIGELFF. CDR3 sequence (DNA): TGTGCCAGCAGCCGCGGGACTAGCGGGAGGATCGGGGAGCTGTTTTTT. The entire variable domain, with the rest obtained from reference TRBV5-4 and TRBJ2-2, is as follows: ETGVTQSPTHLIKTRGQQVTLRCSSQSGHNTVSWYQQALGQGPQFIFQYYREEENGRGNFPPRFSGLQFPNYSSELNVNALELDDSALYLCASSRGTSGRIGELFFGEGSRLTVL.